Listed below are T cell receptor beta chains from one sample, sequenced in a study of tumor and adjacent non-tumor tissue in lung cancer. MiXCR, run by TCRdb on the multiplex PCR reads, gives a single entry per CDR3 protein. The profile covers under 95,000 distinct CDR3 sequences, with roughly 62% appearing a single time and approximately 15% taken by the ten largest. Sequences were obtained from lung tumor tissue. These receptors originate from a man aged 65-85 years with non-small cell lung cancer. CDR3s include the opening cysteine and the closing phenylalanine or tryptophan. Each record gives: V gene, D gene, J gene, clone size, CDR3 protein, CDR3 DNA. D genes are given only for firm matches. Some rows mark clone size as missing; the rest say once, few, many or name a class of expanded clone.

TRBV5-6	-	TRBJ2-3	many	CASSQQGSDTQYF	TGTGCCAGCAGCCAGCAAGGGTCAGATACGCAGTATTTT
TRBV11-3	-	TRBJ2-5	-	CASSPRGWVQEIQYF	TGTGCCAGCAGCCCTAGGGGATGGGTCCAAGAGATCCAGTACTTT
TRBV6-5	TRBD1	TRBJ2-7	-	CASHRGSSYERYF	TGTGCCAGCCACAGGGGCAGCTCCTACGAGCGATACTTC
TRBV30	-	TRBJ2-3	many	CACSSGGTDTQYF	TGTGCCTGCTCGTCCGGGGGTACAGATACGCAGTATTTT
TRBV7-3	-	TRBJ2-3	-	CVSSSPGGAQYF	TGTGTCAGCAGTTCTCCTGGGGGTGCGCAGTATTTT
TRBV6-5	-	TRBJ2-6	-	CASCYGIISGANVLTF	TGTGCCAGCTGTTACGGTATCATTTCTGGGGCCAACGTCCTGACTTTC
TRBV29-1	-	TRBJ2-3	-	CIVDSGTRDAQYF	TGCATCGTTGACTCCGGGACACGAGATGCGCAATATTTT
TRBV6-1	-	TRBJ2-2	many	CASTSLGLAELFF	TGTGCCAGCACCAGCCTTGGGTTGGCGGAGCTGTTTTTT
TRBV28	TRBD2	TRBJ2-7	once	CASRYSGGSPYEQYF	TGTGCCAGCAGGTATAGCGGGGGGAGCCCCTACGAGCAGTACTTC
TRBV20-1	-	TRBJ2-1	-	CIAGDHSYNEQFF	TGCATTGCTGGAGATCATTCCTACAATGAGCAGTTCTTC
TRBV20-1	-	TRBJ2-1	many	CSARGTVREQFF	TGCAGTGCTAGAGGGACGGTGAGAGAGCAGTTCTTC
TRBV6-5	-	TRBJ2-6	-	CASSLRAPEALAYSWANVLTF	TGTGCCAGCAGCCTAAGAGCCCCTGAGGCCCTCGCGTACTCTTGGGCCAACGTCCTGACTTTC
TRBV12-3/TRBV12-4	-	TRBJ2-7	-	CASSSTLTGGPMQYF	TGTGCCAGCAGCTCGACACTCACGGGGGGCCCAATGCAGTATTTC
TRBV4-1	-	TRBJ1-1	-	CASSQSIAESFF	TGCGCCAGCAGCCAATCGATAGCTGAATCTTTCTTT
TRBV11-2	-	TRBJ2-1	medium-sized	CASKSGRHNEQFF	TGTGCCAGCAAGAGTGGCCGGCACAATGAGCAGTTCTTC
TRBV5-1	TRBD2	TRBJ2-3	-	CASNLGPRGTSGSTQYF	TGCGCCAGCAACTTGGGCCCGAGGGGGACTAGTGGGAGTACGCAGTATTTT
TRBV28	-	TRBJ2-5	few	CASSFVGVQEETQYF	TGTGCCAGCAGTTTTGTAGGGGTGCAGGAAGAGACCCAGTACTTC